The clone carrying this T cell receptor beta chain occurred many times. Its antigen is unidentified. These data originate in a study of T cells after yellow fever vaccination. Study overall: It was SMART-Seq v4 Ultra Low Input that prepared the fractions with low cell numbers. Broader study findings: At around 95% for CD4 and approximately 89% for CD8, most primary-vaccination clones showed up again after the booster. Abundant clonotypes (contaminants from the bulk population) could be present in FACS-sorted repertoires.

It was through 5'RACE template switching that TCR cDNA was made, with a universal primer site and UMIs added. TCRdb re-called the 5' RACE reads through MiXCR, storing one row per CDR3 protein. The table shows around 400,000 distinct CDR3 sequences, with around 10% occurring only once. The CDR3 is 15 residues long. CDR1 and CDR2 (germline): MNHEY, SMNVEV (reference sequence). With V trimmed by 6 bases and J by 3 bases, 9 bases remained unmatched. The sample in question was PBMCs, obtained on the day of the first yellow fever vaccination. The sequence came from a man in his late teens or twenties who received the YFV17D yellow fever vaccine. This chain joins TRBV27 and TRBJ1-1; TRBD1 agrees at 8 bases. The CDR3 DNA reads TGTGCCAGCAGAACTTGGACAGGGTGGGACACTGAAGCTTTCTTT. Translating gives CASRTWTGWDTEAFF.